The rows below give T cell receptor beta chains drawn from one sample of a study of T-cell memory formation after mild COVID-19. TCRdb ran MiXCR on the 5' RACE reads and lists one entry per CDR3 protein. This sample yields fewer than 350,000 distinct CDR3 sequences, of which 14% are seen a single time; around a fifth belongs to the top ten. Sequencing input: PBMCs or a T cell subset sorted from them (not recorded which). The receptors here all came from a young man who had mild COVID-19 (a few samples of this study predate the infection). Cell type and time point are not known. Both conserved end residues are part of each CDR3. The D gene is left open where the match is weak. The size field is filled for only some rows; it gives once, few, many or a size class.

v_gene: TRBV5-1
j_gene: TRBJ2-3
d_gene: TRBD1
abundance: few
CDR3aa: CASSSEGARTQYF
CDR3nt: TGCGCCAGCAGCTCCGAGGGGGCTCGGACGCAGTATTTT

v_gene: TRBV9
j_gene: TRBJ1-6
d_gene: .
abundance: .
CDR3aa: CASSVDSGSPLHF
CDR3nt: TGTGCCAGCAGCGTAGATTCGGGTTCTCCCCTCCACTTT

v_gene: TRBV6-4
j_gene: TRBJ2-1
d_gene: TRBD1
abundance: few
CDR3aa: CASRPGTGDYNEQFF
CDR3nt: TGTGCCAGCCGACCTGGGACAGGGGATTACAATGAGCAGTTCTTC

v_gene: TRBV7-6
j_gene: TRBJ2-7
d_gene: .
abundance: few
CDR3aa: CASSRRQESYEQYF
CDR3nt: TGTGCCAGCAGCCGGAGACAGGAGAGCTACGAGCAGTACTTC

v_gene: TRBV5-1
j_gene: TRBJ2-2
d_gene: .
abundance: .
CDR3aa: CASSFVQGHTGELFF
CDR3nt: TGCGCCAGCAGCTTCGTCCAGGGTCACACCGGGGAGCTGTTTTTT

v_gene: TRBV27
j_gene: TRBJ2-2
d_gene: .
abundance: few
CDR3aa: CASSLSKGGAAGELFF
CDR3nt: TGTGCCAGCAGTTTATCGAAAGGGGGGGCCGCCGGGGAGCTGTTTTTT

v_gene: TRBV4-2
j_gene: TRBJ2-3
d_gene: TRBD2
abundance: .
CDR3aa: CASSPRLAGGLTDTQYF
CDR3nt: TGTGCCAGCAGCCCCCGACTAGCGGGGGGACTCACAGATACGCAGTATTTT

v_gene: TRBV24-1
j_gene: TRBJ2-1
d_gene: TRBD2
abundance: .
CDR3aa: CATSRPGTSGSNEQFF
CDR3nt: TGTGCCACCTCCAGACCCGGGACTAGCGGTTCAAATGAGCAGTTCTTC

v_gene: TRBV12-3/TRBV12-4
j_gene: TRBJ2-2
d_gene: .
abundance: few
CDR3aa: CASSLGAVGELFF
CDR3nt: TGTGCCAGCAGTTTGGGGGCGGTCGGGGAGCTGTTTTTT

v_gene: TRBV12-3/TRBV12-4
j_gene: TRBJ2-5
d_gene: TRBD2
abundance: few
CDR3aa: CASSLGGTSLKETQYF
CDR3nt: TGTGCCAGCAGTTTGGGGGGGACTAGCTTAAAAGAGACCCAGTACTTC

v_gene: TRBV20-1
j_gene: TRBJ2-7
d_gene: .
abundance: many
CDR3aa: CSARDRGPNEQYF
CDR3nt: TGCAGTGCTAGAGATCGGGGGCCGAATGAGCAGTACTTC

v_gene: TRBV20-1
j_gene: TRBJ2-3
d_gene: .
abundance: .
CDR3aa: CSASRPPADTQYF
CDR3nt: TGCAGTGCTAGTCGGCCTCCCGCGGATACGCAGTATTTT

v_gene: TRBV10-3
j_gene: TRBJ2-3
d_gene: TRBD1
abundance: few
CDR3aa: CAISAGTGEFDTQYF
CDR3nt: TGTGCCATCAGTGCCGGGACAGGGGAATTCGATACGCAGTATTTT

v_gene: TRBV20-1
j_gene: TRBJ2-3
d_gene: TRBD2
abundance: few
CDR3aa: CLAGGSDTQYF
CDR3nt: TGCTTAGCGGGGGGATCAGATACGCAGTATTTT

v_gene: TRBV27
j_gene: TRBJ2-5
d_gene: .
abundance: .
CDR3aa: CASSALPGQPETQYF
CDR3nt: TGTGCCAGCAGTGCACTACCGGGACAACCAGAGACCCAGTACTTC

v_gene: TRBV10-3
j_gene: TRBJ2-3
d_gene: .
abundance: .
CDR3aa: CAISDLRQGGSTDTQYF
CDR3nt: TGTGCCATCAGCGACTTACGACAGGGAGGAAGTACAGATACGCAGTATTTT